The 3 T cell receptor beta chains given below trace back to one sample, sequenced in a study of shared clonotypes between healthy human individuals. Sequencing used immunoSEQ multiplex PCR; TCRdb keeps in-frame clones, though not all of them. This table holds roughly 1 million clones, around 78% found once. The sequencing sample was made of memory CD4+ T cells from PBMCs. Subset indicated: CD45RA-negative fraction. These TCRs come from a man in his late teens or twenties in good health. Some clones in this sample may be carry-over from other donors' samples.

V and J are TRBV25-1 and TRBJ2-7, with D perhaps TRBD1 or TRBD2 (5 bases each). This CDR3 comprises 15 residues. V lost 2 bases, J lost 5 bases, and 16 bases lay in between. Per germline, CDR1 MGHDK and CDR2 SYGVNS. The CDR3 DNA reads TGTGCCAGCAGTGAAATGGGGACCCCCCTCGACGAGCAGTACTTC. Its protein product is CASSEMGTPLDEQYF.

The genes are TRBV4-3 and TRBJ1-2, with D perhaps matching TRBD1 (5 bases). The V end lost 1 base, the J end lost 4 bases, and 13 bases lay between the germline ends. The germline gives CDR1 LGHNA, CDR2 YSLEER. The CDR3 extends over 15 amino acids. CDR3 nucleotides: TGCGCCAGCAGCCAAGGGGGTCAGGGACCCTATGGCTACACCTTC. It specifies CASSQGGQGPYGYTF.

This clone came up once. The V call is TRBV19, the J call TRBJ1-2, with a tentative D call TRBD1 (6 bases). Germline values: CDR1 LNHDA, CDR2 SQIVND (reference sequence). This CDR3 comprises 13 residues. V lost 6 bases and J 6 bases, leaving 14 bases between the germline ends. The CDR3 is CASSTQGTHGYTF. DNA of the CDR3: TGTGCCAGTAGCACCCAGGGGACGCATGGCTACACCTTC.